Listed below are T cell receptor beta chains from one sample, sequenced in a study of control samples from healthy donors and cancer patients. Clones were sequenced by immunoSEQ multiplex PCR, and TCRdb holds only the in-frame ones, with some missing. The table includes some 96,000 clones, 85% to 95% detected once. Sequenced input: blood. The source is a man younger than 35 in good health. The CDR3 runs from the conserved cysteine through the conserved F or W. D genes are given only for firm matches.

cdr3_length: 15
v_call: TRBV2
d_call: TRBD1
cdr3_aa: CASSYRTGVNYGYTF

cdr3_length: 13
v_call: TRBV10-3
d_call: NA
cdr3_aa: CAISTTGGSEAFF

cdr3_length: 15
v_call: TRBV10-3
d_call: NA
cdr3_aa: CAISEQGGTGQPQHF

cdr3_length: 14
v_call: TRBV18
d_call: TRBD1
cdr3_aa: CASSPRQGANEQYF

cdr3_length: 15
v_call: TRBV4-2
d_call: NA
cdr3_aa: CASSQDVGELIEQYF

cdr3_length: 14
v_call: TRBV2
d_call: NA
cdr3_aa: CASSHEDKFPEAFF

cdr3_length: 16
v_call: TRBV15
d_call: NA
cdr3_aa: CATSRDMGREDEKLFF

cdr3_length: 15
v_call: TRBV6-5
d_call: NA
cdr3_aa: CASTLSGETNTEAFF

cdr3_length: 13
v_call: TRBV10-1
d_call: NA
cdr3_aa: CASSPQLNNEQFF

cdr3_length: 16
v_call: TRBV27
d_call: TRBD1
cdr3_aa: CASSHRGAPTNYGYTF

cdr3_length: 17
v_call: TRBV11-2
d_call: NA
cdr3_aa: CASSLAWQGSFGTEAFF

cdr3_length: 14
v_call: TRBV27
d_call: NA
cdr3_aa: CASRGGQGHYEQYF

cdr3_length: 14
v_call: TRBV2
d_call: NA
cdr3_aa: CASSDYGSNQPQHF

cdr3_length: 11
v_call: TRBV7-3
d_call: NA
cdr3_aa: CASSRADEQYF

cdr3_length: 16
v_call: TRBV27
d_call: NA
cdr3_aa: CASSSERADRDTEAFF

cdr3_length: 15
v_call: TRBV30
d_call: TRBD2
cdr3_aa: CAWSPLAGGGDEQFF

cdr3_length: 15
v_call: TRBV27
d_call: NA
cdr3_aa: CATSRGQTSNYGYTF

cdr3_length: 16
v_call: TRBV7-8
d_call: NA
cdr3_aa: CASSLAGGTGTDTQYF

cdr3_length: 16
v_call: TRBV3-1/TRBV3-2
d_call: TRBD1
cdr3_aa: CASSQGRDRDLYEQYF

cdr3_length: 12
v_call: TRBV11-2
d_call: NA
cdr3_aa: CASSLEGGGYTF

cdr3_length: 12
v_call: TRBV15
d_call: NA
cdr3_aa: CATSRDFYEQYF

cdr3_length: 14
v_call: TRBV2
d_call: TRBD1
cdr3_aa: CASRVGQGNTEAFF